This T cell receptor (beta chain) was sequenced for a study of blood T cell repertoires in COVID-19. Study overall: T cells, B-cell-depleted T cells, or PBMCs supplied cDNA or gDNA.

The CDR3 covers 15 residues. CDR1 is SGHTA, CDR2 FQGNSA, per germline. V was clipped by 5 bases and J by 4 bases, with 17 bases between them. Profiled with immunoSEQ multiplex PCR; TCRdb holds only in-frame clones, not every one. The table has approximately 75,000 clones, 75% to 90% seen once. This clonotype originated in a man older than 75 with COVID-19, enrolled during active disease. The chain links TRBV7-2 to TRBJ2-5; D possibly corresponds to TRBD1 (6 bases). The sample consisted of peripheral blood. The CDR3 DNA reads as TGTGCCAGCAGCCTAAGGCCAGGGACACTAGAGACCCAGTACTTC. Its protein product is CASSLRPGTLETQYF.